The clone carrying this T cell receptor (beta chain) came up a few times. Thawed PBMCs were rested overnight at 37°C with 200 IU/ml IL-2 before regulatory T cell sorting. Only in-frame clones appear in the TCRdb table, and some are missing; sequencing was by immunoSEQ multiplex PCR. The data hold more than 60,000 clones, with approximately 85% observed a single time. The data were taken from a study of Tregs in tolerant kidney transplant recipients. Germline-derived CDR1 and CDR2 are LNHDA and SQIVND (reference sequence). The CDR3 sequence is 13 residues long. Between the trimmed V and J ends, which lost 9 bases and 0 bases, there was a span of 11 bases.

The material was Tregs from blood, obtained before the transplant. J is TRBJ1-2 and V is TRBV19; no clear D gene. This receptor was taken from a human donor who received a combined kidney and bone marrow transplant. For the CDR3, the DNA is TGTGCCAGCGCCCCGGCCGCTAACTATGGCTACACCTTC. It specifies CASAPAANYGYTF.